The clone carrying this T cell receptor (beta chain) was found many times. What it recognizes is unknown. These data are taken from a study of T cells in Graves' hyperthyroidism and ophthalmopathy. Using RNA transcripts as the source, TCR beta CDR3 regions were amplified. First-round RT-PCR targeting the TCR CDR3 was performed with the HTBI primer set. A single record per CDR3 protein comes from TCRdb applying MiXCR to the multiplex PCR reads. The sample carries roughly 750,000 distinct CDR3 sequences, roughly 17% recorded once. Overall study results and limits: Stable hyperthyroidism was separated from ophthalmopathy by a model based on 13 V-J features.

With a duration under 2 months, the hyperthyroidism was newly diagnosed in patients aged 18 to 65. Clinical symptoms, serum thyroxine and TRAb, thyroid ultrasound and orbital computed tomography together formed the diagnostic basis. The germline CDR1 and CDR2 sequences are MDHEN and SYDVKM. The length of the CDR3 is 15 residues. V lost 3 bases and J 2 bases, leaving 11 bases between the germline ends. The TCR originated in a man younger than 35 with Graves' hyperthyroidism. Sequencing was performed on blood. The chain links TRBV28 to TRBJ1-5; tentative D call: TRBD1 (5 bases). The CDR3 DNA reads TGTGCCAGCAGTTTGAGGAGGGGAGGCAATCAGCCCCAGCATTTT. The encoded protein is CASSLRRGGNQPQHF.